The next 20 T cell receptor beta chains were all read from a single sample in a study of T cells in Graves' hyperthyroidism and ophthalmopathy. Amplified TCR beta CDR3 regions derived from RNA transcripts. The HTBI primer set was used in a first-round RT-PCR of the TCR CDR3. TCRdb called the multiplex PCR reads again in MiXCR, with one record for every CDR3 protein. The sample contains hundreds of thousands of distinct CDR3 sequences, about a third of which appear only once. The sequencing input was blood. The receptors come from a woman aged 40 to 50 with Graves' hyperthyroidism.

Here the CDR3 reads CASSLAWSSGANVLTF. For the CDR3, the DNA is TGTGCCAGCAGCTTAGCATGGAGCTCTGGGGCCAACGTCCTGACTTTC. The chain combines TRBV7-2 with TRBJ2-6; D gene unclear. Trimming shortened V by 0 bases and J by 0 bases, and 6 bases separated the two germline ends. This CDR3 region has 16 residues. The germline CDR1 and CDR2 sequences are SGHTA and FQGNSA.

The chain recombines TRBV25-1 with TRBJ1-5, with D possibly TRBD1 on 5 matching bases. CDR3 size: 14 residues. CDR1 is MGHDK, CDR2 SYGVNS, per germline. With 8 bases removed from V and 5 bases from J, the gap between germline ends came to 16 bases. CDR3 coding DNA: TGTGCCAGCTTAGTGGGGCAGCAGTATCAGCCCCAGCATTTT. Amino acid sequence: CASLVGQQYQPQHF.

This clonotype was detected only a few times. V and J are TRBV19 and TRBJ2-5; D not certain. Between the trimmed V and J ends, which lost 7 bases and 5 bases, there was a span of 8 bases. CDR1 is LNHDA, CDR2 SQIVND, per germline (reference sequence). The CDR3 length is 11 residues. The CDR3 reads CASKGPETQYF. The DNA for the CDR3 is TGTGCCAGTAAAGGCCCGGAGACCCAGTACTTC.

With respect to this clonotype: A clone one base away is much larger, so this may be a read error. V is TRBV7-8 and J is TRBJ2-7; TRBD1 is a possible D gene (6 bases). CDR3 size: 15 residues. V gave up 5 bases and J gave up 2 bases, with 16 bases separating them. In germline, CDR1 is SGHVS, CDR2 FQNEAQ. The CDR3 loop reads CASSQRAQGTYEQYF. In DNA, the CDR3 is TGTGCCAGCAGCCAAAGGGCACAGGGCACCTACGAGCAGTACTTC.

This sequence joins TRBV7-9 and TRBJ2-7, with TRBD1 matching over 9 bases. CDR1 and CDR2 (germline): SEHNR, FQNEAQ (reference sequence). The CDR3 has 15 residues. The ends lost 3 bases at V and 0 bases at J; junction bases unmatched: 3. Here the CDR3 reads CASSFRDRASYEQYF. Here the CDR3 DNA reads TGTGCCAGCAGCTTCCGGGACAGGGCCTCCTACGAGCAGTACTTC.

CDR3 bases: TGTGCCAAAAGGACCTCCGCGTGCAATCAGCCCCAGCATTTT. It encodes CAKRTSACNQPQHF. This chain joins TRBV6-2 or TRBV6-3 and TRBJ1-5; D not resolved. Trimming stripped 10 bases from V and 2 bases from J, with 15 bases between. This CDR3 has 14 amino acids. CDR1 is MNHEY and CDR2 is SVGEGT in the germline V gene.

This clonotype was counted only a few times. CDR3 amino acids: CASLVGTEAFF. Written as DNA, the CDR3 is TGTGCCAGCTTGGTGGGCACTGAAGCTTTCTTT. The rearrangement uses TRBV6-5 and TRBJ1-1; D is unclear. This CDR3 has 11 residues. With 8 bases removed from V and 4 bases from J, the gap between germline ends came to 8 bases. CDR1 is MNHEY, CDR2 SVGAGI, per germline.

The CDR3 region has the DNA TGTGCCAGTAGTTTCCAGGGTTTAGCCTATGGCTACACCTTC. This translates into CASSFQGLAYGYTF. This chain links TRBV19 with TRBJ1-2; the D gene is possibly TRBD1 (5 bases). V was trimmed by 5 bases and J by 4 bases, leaving 14 bases between them. This CDR3 region has 14 residues. The germline V gene has CDR1 LNHDA and CDR2 SQIVND (reference sequence).

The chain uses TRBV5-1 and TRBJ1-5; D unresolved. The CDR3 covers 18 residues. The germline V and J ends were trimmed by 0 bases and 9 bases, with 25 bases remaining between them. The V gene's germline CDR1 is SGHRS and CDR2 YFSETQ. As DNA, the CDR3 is TGCGCCAGCAGCTTGGGTCCTCCGAATTCCCTCTTGTCCGGGCCCCAGCATTTT. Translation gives CASSLGPPNSLLSGPQHF.

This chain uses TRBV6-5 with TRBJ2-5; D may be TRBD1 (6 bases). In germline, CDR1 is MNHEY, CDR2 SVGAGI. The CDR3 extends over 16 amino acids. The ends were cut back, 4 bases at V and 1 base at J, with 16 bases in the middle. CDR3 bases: TGTGCCAGCAGTTCCCCAAACAGGGAGTTCCAAGAGACCCAGTACTTC. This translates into CASSSPNREFQETQYF.

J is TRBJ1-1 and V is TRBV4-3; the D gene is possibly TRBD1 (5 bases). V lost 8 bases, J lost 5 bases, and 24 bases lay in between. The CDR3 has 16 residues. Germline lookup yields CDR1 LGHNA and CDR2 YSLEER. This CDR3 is CASGRKRRQGSTEAFF. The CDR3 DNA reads TGCGCCAGCGGCCGAAAAAGACGGCAGGGCTCTACTGAAGCTTTCTTT.

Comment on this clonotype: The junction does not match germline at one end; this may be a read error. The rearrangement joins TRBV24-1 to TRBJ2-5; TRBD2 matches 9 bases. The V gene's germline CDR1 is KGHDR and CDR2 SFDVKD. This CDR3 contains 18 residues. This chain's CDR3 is CASSFTQREARMEETQYF. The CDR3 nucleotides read TGTGCCAGCAGTTTCACCCAGCGGGAGGCTCGAATGGAAGAGACCCAGTACTTC.

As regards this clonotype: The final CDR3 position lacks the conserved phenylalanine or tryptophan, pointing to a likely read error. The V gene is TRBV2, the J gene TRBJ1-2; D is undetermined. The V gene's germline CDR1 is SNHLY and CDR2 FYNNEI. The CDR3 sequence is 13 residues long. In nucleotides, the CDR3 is TGTGCCGGCAGTGAGAAGGCGGACTATGGCTACACCTCC. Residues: CAGSEKADYGYTS.

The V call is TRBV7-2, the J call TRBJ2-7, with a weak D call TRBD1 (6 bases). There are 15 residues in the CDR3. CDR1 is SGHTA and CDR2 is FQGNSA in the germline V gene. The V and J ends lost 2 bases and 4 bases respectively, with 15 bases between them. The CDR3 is CASSLSRGPRYEQYF. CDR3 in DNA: TGTGCCAGCAGCTTAAGCAGGGGCCCCAGGTACGAGCAGTACTTC.

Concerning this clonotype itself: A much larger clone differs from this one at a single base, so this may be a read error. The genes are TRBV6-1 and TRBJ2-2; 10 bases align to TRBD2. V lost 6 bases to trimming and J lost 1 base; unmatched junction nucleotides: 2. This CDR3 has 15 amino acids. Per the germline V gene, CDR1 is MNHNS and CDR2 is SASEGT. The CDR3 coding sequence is TGTGCCAGCAGGTGGACTAGCGGGAACACCGGGGAGCTGTTTTTT. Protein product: CASRWTSGNTGELFF.

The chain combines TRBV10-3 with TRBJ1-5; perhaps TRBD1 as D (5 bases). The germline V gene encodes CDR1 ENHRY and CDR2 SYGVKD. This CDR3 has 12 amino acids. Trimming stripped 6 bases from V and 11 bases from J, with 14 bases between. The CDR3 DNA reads TGTGCCATCAGAGGGACTCAAGAGACCCAGCATTTT. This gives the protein CAIRGTQETQHF.

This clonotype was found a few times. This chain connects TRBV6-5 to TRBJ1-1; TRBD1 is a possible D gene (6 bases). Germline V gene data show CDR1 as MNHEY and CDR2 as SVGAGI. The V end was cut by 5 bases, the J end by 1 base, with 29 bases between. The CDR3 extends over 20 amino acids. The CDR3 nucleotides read TGTGCCAGCAGTAAATCCGACCTGGGACAAAGGGGCCATCAGAACACTGAAGCTTTCTTT. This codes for CASSKSDLGQRGHQNTEAFF.

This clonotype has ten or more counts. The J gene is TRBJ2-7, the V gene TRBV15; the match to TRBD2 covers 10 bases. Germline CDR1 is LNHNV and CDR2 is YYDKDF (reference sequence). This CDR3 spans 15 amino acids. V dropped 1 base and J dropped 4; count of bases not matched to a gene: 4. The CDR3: CATSRVRTSGYEQYF. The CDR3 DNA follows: TGTGCCACCAGCAGAGTTAGGACTAGCGGATACGAGCAGTACTTC.

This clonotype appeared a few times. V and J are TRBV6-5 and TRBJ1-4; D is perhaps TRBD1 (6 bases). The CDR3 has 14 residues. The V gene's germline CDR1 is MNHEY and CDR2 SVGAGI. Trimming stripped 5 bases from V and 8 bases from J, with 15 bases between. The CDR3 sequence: CASSLGQTGEKLFF. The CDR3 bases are TGTGCCAGCAGTCTCGGACAGACGGGAGAAAAACTGTTTTTT.

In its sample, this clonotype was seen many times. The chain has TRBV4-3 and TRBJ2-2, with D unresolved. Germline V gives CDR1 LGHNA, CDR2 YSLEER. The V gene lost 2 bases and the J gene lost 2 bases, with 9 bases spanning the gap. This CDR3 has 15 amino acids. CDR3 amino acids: CASSQSVVNTGELFF. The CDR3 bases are TGCGCCAGCAGCCAATCCGTGGTTAACACCGGGGAGCTGTTTTTT.